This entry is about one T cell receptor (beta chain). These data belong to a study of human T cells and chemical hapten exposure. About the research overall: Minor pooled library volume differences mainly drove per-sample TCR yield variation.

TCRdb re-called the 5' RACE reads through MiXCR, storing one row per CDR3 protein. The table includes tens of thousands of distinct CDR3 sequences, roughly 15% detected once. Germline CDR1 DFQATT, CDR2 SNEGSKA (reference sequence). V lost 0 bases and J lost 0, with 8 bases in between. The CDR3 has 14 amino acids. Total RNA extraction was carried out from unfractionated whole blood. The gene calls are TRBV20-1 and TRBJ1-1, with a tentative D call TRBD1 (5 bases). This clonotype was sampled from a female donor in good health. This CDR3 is CSARDGGVNTEAFF. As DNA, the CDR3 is TGCAGTGCTAGAGATGGGGGGGTGAACACTGAAGCTTTCTTT.